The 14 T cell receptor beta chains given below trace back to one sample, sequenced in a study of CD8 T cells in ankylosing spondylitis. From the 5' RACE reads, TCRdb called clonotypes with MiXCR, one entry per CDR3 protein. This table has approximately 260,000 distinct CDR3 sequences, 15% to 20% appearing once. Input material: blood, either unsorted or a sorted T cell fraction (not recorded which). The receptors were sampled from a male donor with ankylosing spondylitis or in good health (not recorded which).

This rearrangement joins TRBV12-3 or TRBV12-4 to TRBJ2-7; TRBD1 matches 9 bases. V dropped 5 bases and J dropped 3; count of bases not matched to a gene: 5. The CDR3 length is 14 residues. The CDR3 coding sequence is TGTGCCAGCAGTATAGGGACAGGGTTCTACGAGCAGTACTTC. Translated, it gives CASSIGTGFYEQYF.

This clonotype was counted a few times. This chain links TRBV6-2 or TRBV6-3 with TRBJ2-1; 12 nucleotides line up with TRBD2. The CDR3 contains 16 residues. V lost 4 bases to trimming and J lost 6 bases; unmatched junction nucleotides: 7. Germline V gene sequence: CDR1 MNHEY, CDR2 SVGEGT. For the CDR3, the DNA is TGTGCCAGCAGTTTCCTAGCGGGAGGGCCTCGCAATGAGCAGTTCTTC. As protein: CASSFLAGGPRNEQFF.

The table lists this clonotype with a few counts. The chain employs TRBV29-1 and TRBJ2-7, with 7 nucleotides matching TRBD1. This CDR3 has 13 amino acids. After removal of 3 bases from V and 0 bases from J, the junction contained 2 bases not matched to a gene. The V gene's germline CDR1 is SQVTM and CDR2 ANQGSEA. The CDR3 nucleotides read TGCAGCGTTGATGGGACAGACTCCTACGAGCAGTACTTC. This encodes CSVDGTDSYEQYF.

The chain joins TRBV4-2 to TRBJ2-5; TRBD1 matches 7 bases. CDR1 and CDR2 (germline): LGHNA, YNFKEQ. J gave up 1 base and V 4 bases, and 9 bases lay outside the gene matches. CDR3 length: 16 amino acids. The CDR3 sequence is CASSPEAGTAQETQYF. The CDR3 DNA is TGTGCCAGCAGCCCCGAGGCCGGGACAGCCCAAGAGACCCAGTACTTC.

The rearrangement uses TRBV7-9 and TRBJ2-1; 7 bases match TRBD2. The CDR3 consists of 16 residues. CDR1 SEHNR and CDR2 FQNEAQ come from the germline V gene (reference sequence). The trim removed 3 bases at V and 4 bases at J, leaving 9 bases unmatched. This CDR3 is CASSFLRGGRYNEQFF. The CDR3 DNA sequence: TGTGCCAGCAGCTTCCTTCGTGGCGGGAGATACAATGAGCAGTTCTTC. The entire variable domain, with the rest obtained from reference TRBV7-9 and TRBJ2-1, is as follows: DTGVSQNPRHKITKRGQNVTFRCDPISEHNRLYWYRQTLGQGPEFLTYFQNEAQLEKSRLLSDRFSAERPKGSFSTLEIQRTEQGDSAMYLCASSFLRGGRYNEQFFGPGTRLTVL.

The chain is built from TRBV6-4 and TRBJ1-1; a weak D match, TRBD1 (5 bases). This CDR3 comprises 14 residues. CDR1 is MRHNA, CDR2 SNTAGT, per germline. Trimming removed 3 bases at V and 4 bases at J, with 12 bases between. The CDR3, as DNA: TGTGCCAGCAGTGAGCATGGGGGTAGCACTGAAGCTTTCTTT. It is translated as CASSEHGGSTEAFF.

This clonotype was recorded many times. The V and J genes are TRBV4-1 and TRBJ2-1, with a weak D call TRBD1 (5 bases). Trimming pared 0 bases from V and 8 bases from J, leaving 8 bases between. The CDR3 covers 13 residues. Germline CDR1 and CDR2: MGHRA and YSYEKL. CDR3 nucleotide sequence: TGCGCCAGCAGCCAAGAGGGGCTCGATGAGCAGTTCTTC. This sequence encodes CASSQEGLDEQFF.

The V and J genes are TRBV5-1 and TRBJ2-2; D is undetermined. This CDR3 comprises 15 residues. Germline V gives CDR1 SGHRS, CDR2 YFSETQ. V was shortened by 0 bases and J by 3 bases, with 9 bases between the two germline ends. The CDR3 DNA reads TGCGCCAGCAGCTTGGCGGACGGGTACACCGGGGAGCTGTTTTTT. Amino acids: CASSLADGYTGELFF. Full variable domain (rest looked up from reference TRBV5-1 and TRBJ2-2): KAGVTQTPRYLIKTRGQQVTLSCSPISGHRSVSWYQQTPGQGLQFLFEYFSETQRNKGNFPGRFSGRQFSNSRSEMNVSTLELGDSALYLCASSLADGYTGELFFGEGSRLTVL.

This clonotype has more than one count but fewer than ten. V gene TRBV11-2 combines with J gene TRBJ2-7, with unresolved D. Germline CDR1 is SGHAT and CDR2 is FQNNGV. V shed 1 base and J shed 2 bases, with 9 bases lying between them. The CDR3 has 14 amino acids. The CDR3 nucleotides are TGTGCCAGCAGCTTAGCTCAGAAAGCCTACGAGCAGTACTTC. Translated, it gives CASSLAQKAYEQYF.

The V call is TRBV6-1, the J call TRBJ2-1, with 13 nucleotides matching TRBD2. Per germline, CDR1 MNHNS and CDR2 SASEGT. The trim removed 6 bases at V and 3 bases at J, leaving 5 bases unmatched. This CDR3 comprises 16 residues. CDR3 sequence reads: CASSDGTSGIYNEQFF. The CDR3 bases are TGTGCCAGCAGCGATGGGACTAGCGGGATCTACAATGAGCAGTTCTTC.

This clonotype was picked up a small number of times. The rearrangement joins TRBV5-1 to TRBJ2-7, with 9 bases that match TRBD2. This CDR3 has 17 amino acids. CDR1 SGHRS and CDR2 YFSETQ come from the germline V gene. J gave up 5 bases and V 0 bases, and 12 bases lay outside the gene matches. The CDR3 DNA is TGCGCCAGCAGCTTGGGGTTAGCGGGAGTGACGGAGGACGAGCAGTACTTC. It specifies CASSLGLAGVTEDEQYF.

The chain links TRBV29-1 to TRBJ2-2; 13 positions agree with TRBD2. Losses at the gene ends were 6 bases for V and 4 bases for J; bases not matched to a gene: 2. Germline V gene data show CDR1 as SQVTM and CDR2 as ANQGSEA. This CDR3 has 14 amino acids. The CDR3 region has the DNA TGCAGCGTGGGACTAGCGGGAATCACCGGGGAGCTGTTTTTT. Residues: CSVGLAGITGELFF.

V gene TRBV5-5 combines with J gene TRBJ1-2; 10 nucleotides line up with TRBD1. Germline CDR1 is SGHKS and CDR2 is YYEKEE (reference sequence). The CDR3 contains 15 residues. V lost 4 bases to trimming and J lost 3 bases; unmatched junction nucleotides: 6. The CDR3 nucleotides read TGTGCCAGCAGCACGGGACAGGGGACCGACTATGGCTACACCTTC. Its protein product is CASSTGQGTDYGYTF.

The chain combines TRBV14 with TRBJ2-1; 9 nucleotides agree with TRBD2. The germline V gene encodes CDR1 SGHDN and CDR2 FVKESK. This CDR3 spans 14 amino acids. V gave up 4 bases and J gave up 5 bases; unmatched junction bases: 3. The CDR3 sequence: CASSLGLAHNEQFF. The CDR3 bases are TGTGCCAGCAGCCTGGGACTAGCTCACAATGAGCAGTTCTTC.